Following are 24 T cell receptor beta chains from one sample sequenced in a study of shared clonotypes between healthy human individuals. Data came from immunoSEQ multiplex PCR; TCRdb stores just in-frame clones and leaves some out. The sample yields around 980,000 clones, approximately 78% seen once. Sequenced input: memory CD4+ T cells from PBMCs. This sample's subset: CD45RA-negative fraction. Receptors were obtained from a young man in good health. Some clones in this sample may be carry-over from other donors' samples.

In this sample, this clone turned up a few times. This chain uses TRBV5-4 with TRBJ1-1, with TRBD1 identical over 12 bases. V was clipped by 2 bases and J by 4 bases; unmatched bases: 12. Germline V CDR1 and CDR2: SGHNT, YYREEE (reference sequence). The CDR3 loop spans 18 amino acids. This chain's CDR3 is CASSFSGQGAWFVTEAFF. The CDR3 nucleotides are TGTGCCAGCAGCTTTTCGGGACAGGGGGCCTGGTTCGTCACTGAAGCTTTCTTT.

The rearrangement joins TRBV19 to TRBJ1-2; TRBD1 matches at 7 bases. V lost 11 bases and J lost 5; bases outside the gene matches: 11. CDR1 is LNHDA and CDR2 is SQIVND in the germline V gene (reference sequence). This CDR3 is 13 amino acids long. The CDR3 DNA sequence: TGTGCCTCTCTACAGGGGTCAGGGTATGGCTACACCTTC. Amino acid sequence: CASLQGSGYGYTF.

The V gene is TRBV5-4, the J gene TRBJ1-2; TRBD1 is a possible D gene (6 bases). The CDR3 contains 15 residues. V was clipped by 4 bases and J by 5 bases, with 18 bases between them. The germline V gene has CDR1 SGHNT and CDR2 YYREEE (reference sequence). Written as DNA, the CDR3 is TGTGCCAGCAGCGCCGCGGGGGCGGTCGTGTATGGCTACACCTTC. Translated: CASSAAGAVVYGYTF. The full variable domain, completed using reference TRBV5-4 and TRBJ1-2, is ETGVTQSPTHLIKTRGQQVTLRCSSQSGHNTVSWYQQALGQGPQFIFQYYREEENGRGNFPPRFSGLQFPNYSSELNVNALELDDSALYLCASSAAGAVVYGYTFGSGTRLTVV.

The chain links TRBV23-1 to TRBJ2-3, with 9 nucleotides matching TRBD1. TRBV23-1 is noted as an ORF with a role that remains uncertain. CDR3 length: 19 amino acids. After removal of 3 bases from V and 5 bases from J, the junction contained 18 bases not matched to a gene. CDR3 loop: CASSHNHNKQGANEDTQYF. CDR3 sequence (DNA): TGCGCCAGCAGTCACAACCACAACAAACAGGGGGCGAACGAAGATACGCAGTATTTT.

The CDR3 sequence is CASSAGSVGADTQYF. CDR3 nucleotide sequence: TGTGCCAGCAGTGCTGGGTCGGTAGGGGCAGATACGCAGTATTTT. The chain combines TRBV6-1 with TRBJ2-3; D may be TRBD1 (5 bases). Trimming cost V 4 bases and J 4 bases, with 15 bases left between them. Germline V gives CDR1 MNHNS, CDR2 SASEGT. The CDR3 consists of 15 residues.

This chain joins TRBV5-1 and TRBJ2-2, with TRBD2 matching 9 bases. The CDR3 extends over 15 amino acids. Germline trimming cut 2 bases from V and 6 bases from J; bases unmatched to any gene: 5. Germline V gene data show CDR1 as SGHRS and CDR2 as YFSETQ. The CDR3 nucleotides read TGCGCCAGCAGCTTAGCGGGAGGCCTCCCCGGGGAGCTGTTTTTT. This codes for CASSLAGGLPGELFF.

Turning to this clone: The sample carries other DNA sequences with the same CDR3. The DNA of the CDR3 is TGTGCCACCAGCAGAGAAGGCCTAAACACCGGGGAGCTGTTTTTT. This sequence encodes CATSREGLNTGELFF. The V call is TRBV15, the J call TRBJ2-2; D remains unclear. There are 15 residues in the CDR3. Trimming took 0 bases from V and 2 from J, leaving 7 bases between them. Per germline, CDR1 LNHNV and CDR2 YYDKDF (reference sequence).

CDR3 protein: CASSSFPDQPQHF. CDR3 sequence (DNA): TGCGCCAGCAGCTCTTTTCCGGATCAGCCCCAGCATTTT. The chain links TRBV5-1 to TRBJ1-5; no clear D gene. Trimming took 3 bases from V and 5 from J, leaving 9 bases between them. Germline loops: CDR1 SGHRS, CDR2 YFSETQ. CDR3 length: 13 amino acids.

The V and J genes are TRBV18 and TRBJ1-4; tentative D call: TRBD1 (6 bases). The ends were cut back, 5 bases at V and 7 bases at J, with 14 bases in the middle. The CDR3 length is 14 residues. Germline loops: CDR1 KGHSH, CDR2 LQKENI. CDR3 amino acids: CASSMTKGGEKLFF. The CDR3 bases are TGTGCCAGCTCAATGACGAAGGGGGGTGAAAAACTGTTTTTT.

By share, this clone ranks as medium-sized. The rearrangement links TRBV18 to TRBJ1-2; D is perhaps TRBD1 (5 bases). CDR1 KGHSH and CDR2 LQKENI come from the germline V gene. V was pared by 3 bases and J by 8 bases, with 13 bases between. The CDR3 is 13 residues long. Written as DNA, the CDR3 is TGTGCCAGCTCACCCGGACAATCGGAGGGCTACACCTTC. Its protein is CASSPGQSEGYTF. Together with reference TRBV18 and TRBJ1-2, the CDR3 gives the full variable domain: NAGVMQNPRHLVRRRGQEARLRCSPMKGHSHVYWYRQLPEEGLKFMVYLQKENIIDESGMPKERFSAEFPKEGPSILRIQQVVRGDSAAYFCASSPGQSEGYTFGSGTRLTVV.

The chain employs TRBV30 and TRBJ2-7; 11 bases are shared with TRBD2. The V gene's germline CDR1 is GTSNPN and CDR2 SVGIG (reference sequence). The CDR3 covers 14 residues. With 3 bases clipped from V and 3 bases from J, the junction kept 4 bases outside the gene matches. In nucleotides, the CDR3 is TGTGCCTGGAGCCCCGGACTAGCGGGCTACGAGCAGTACTTC. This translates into CAWSPGLAGYEQYF.

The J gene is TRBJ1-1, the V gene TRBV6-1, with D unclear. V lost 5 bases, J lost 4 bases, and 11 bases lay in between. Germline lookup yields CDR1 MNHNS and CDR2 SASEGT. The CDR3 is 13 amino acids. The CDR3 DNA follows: TGTGCCAGCAGTTCAACCCCGGGCACTGAAGCTTTCTTT. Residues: CASSSTPGTEAFF.

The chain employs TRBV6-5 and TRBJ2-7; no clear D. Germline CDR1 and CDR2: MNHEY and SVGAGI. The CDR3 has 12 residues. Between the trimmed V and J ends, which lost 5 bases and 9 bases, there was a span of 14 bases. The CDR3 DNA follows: TGTGCCAGCAGTCAGCCCTTTGGTGTGCAGTACTTC. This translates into CASSQPFGVQYF.

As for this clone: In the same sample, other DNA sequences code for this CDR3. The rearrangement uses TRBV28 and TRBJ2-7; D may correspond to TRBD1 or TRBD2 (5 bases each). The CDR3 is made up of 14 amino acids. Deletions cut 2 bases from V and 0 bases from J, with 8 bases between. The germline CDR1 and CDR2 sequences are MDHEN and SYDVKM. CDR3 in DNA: TGTGCCAGCAGTTTAGGGGGTATCTCCTACGAGCAGTACTTC. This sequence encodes CASSLGGISYEQYF.

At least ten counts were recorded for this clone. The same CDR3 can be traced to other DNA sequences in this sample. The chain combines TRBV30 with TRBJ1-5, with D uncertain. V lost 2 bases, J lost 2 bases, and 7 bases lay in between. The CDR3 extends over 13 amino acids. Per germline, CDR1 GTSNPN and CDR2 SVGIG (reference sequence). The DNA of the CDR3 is TGTGCCTGGAGTAACGTTCGCAATCAGCCCCAGCATTTT. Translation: CAWSNVRNQPQHF.

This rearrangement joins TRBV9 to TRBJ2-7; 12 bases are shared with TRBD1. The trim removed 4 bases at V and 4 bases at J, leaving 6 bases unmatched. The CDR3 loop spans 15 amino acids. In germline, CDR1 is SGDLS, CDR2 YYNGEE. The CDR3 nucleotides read TGTGCCAGCAGCTGGGGACAGGGGGCAGCATACGAGCAGTACTTC. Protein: CASSWGQGAAYEQYF.

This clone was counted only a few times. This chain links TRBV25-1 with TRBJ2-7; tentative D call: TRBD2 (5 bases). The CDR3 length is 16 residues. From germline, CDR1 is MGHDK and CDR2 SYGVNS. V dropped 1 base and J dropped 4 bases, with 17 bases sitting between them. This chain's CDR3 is CASSELGSGEWYEQYF. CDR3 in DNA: TGTGCCAGCAGTGAATTGGGAAGCGGAGAGTGGTACGAGCAGTACTTC.

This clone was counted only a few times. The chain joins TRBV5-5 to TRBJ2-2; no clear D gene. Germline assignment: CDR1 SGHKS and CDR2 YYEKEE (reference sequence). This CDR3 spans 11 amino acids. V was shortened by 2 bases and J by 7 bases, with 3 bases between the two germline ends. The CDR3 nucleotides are TGTGCCAGCAGCTTAAACGGGGAGCTGTTTTTT. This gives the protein CASSLNGELFF. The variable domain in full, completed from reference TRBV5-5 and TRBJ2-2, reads DAGVTQSPTHLIKTRGQQVTLRCSPISGHKSVSWYQQVLGQGPQFIFQYYEKEERGRGNFPDRFSARQFPNYSSELNVNALLLGDSALYLCASSLNGELFFGEGSRLTVL.

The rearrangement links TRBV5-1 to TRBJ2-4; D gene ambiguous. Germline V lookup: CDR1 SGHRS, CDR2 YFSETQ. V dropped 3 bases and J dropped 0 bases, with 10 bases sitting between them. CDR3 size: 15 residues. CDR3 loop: CASSSLIGAKNIQYF. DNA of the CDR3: TGCGCCAGCAGCTCCCTTATAGGAGCCAAAAACATTCAGTACTTC.

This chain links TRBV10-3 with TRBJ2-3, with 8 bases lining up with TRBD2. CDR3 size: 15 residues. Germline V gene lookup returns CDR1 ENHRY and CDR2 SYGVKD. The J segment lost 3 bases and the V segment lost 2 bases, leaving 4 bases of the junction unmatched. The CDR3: CAISEPSGQTDTQYF. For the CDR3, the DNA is TGTGCCATCAGTGAGCCTAGCGGGCAGACAGATACGCAGTATTTT.

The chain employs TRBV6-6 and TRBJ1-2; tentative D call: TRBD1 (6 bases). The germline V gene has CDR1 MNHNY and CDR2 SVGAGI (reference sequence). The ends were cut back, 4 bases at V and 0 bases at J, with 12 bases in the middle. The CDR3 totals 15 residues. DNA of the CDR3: TGTGCCAGCAGTTCCCCACAGGGAGCTAACTATGGCTACACCTTC. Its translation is CASSSPQGANYGYTF.

The CDR3 region has the DNA TGTGCCAGCAGCCTGACTAGCGGGAGTCGCACCGGGGAGCTGTTTTTT. It specifies CASSLTSGSRTGELFF. The chain carries TRBV7-2 and TRBJ2-2; 12 bases agree with TRBD2. The CDR3 covers 16 residues. Germline V lookup: CDR1 SGHTA, CDR2 FQGNSA. Germline trimming cut 5 bases from V and 4 bases from J; bases unmatched to any gene: 5.

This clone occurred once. This chain's CDR3 is CASSWAPDGEAFF. Written as DNA, the CDR3 is TGCGCCAGCAGCTGGGCCCCGGACGGGGAAGCTTTCTTT. The rearrangement links TRBV5-1 to TRBJ1-1; D uncertain. V was shortened by 3 bases and J by 8 bases, with 14 bases between the two germline ends. The germline V gene has CDR1 SGHRS and CDR2 YFSETQ. This CDR3 is built from 13 residues.

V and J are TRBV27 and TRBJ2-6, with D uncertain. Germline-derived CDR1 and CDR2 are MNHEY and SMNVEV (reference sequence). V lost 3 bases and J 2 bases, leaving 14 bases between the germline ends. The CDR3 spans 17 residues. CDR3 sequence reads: CASSFQATVPGANVLTF. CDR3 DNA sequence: TGTGCCAGCAGTTTCCAGGCGACGGTCCCTGGGGCCAACGTCCTGACTTTC.